A single sample is the source of the 13 T cell receptor beta chains below, sequenced in a study of cytomegalovirus exposure and HLA in healthy donors. Primers included in the PCR were 60 Vbeta and 13 Jbeta primers. TCRdb's table, derived via immunoSEQ multiplex PCR, lists solely in-frame clones and lacks some. In the table there are around 200,000 clones, about three quarters of which are singletons. Sequencing was performed on PBMCs. These receptors were obtained from an older woman in good health and CMV-seropositive.

The genes are TRBV10-1 and TRBJ1-1; D perhaps matches TRBD1 (5 bases). With 5 bases removed from V and 5 bases from J, the gap between germline ends came to 9 bases. The germline V gene has CDR1 WNHNN and CDR2 SYGVQD (reference sequence). CDR3 length equals 12 residues. The CDR3 DNA follows: TGCGCCAGCAGTCCAGGGAAGACTGAAGCTTTCTTT. As protein: CASSPGKTEAFF.

V usage is TRBV4-2 and J usage is TRBJ2-1; 7 bases map to TRBD2. The CDR3 totals 15 residues. Trimming cost V 4 bases and J 7 bases; bases outside gene matches: 10. Germline V CDR1 and CDR2: LGHNA, YNFKEQ. The CDR3 region is CASSLLGEGGNEQFF. In nucleotides, the CDR3 is TGTGCCAGCAGCCTGCTGGGGGAGGGCGGGAATGAGCAGTTCTTC.

The chain's CDR3 is CASSLYGSDYGYTF. The CDR3, as DNA: TGCGCCAGCAGCTTGTACGGGAGTGACTATGGCTACACCTTC. The rearrangement uses TRBV5-1 and TRBJ1-2; unclear D gene. The CDR3 runs to 14 residues. Germline CDR1 is SGHRS and CDR2 is YFSETQ. Trimming stripped 1 base from V and 3 bases from J, with 10 bases between.

V gene TRBV7-9 combines with J gene TRBJ2-5, with D possibly TRBD1 on 7 matching bases. The V and J ends lost 4 bases and 0 bases respectively, with 15 bases between them. This CDR3 contains 16 residues. Looked up from germline, CDR1 is SEHNR and CDR2 is FQNEAQ (reference sequence). The DNA of the CDR3 is TGTGCCAGCAGCTCACGACAGGGAGGTAACCAAGAGACCCAGTACTTC. Residues: CASSSRQGGNQETQYF.

This chain joins TRBV4-1 and TRBJ2-4, with D possibly matching TRBD1 (6 bases). CDR1 is MGHRA and CDR2 is YSYEKL in the germline V gene. With 0 bases removed from V and 5 bases from J, the gap between germline ends came to 14 bases. The CDR3 totals 16 residues. CDR3 sequence reads: CASSQETGWRQNIQYF. The CDR3 coding sequence is TGCGCCAGCAGCCAAGAAACAGGGTGGCGTCAAAACATTCAGTACTTC.

The CDR3 region is CASSSWRSGSYEQYF. CDR3 coding DNA: TGTGCCAGCAGCTCCTGGAGGAGCGGGAGCTACGAGCAGTACTTC. J is TRBJ2-7 and V is TRBV7-2, with 8 bases fitting TRBD2. Germline CDR1 is SGHTA and CDR2 is FQGNSA. The V gene end was trimmed by 4 bases and the J gene end by 3 bases; junction bases not matched to a gene: 8. The CDR3 covers 15 residues.

As for this clone: Without the conserved terminal phenylalanine or tryptophan, this CDR3 likely stems from a read error. Because the CDR3's place on the DNA is in doubt, the DNA is left out and the CDR3 is given as listed by TCRdb. This rearrangement joins TRBV6-1 to TRBJ2-7; the table's D call, TRBD2, has no DNA check behind it. In germline, CDR1 is MNHNS, CDR2 SASEGT. The CDR3 region is 12 residues in length, termini included. This CDR3 is CASSGLTSGWSL.

The rearrangement uses TRBV11-2 and TRBJ2-7; the D is unclear. CDR3 size: 13 residues. V dropped 2 bases and J dropped 5 bases, with 10 bases sitting between them. Germline V gene sequence: CDR1 SGHAT, CDR2 FQNNGV. The CDR3 loop is CASSLLVSDEQYF. CDR3 nucleotides: TGTGCCAGCAGCTTATTGGTCTCGGACGAGCAGTACTTC.

This sequence joins TRBV10-3 and TRBJ1-4, with 7 bases fitting TRBD1. With V trimmed by 10 bases and J by 15 bases, 23 bases remained unmatched. CDR3 length: 15 amino acids. CDR1 is ENHRY, CDR2 SYGVKD, per germline. The CDR3 DNA follows: TGTGCCACCCGAGGGACAGTTTCCGGTGAAAAAATGGTGTTTTTT. This codes for CATRGTVSGEKMVFF.

The chain employs TRBV30 and TRBJ2-5, with TRBD2 matching over 10 bases. With the DNA end fitting TRBJ2-7 better, the J assignment may be wrong. This CDR3 has 18 residues. Germline V gives CDR1 GTSNPN, CDR2 SVGIG (reference sequence). This chain's CDR3 is CAWSPTLLRRTSGHEQYF. The CDR3 nucleotides are TGTGCCTGGAGTCCCACCTTGCTCCGCCGGACTAGCGGCCACGAGCAGTACTTC.

V is TRBV6-5 and J is TRBJ2-3; D possibly corresponds to TRBD2 (5 bases). V was shortened by 10 bases and J by 4 bases, with 15 bases between the two germline ends. Looked up from germline, CDR1 is MNHEY and CDR2 is SVGAGI. There are 13 residues in the CDR3. The CDR3 is CATRGGGPDTQYF. The CDR3 DNA reads as TGTGCCACCCGAGGAGGAGGACCAGATACGCAGTATTTT.

The chain recombines TRBV10-3 with TRBJ2-3; 9 bases are a match to TRBD1. Germline V gene lookup returns CDR1 ENHRY and CDR2 SYGVKD. Germline trimming cut 6 bases from V and 3 bases from J; bases unmatched to any gene: 7. There are 15 residues in the CDR3. CDR3 DNA: TGTGCCATCAGGGAGGGGACAGGGAGAACAGATACGCAGTATTTT. Protein sequence: CAIREGTGRTDTQYF.

This rearrangement joins TRBV6-6 to TRBJ1-6; TRBD1 agrees at 7 bases. This CDR3 spans 15 amino acids. V lost 0 bases and J lost 10; bases outside the gene matches: 6. The germline CDR1 and CDR2 sequences are MNHNY and SVGAGI (reference sequence). CDR3 coding DNA: TGTGCCAGCAGTTACTCGTCAGGGGGAAGATCACCCCTCCACTTT. Protein: CASSYSSGGRSPLHF.